This entry concerns a single T cell receptor beta chain. This clonotype was counted many times. The specificity of this receptor is unknown. One base away there is no much larger clone; base qualities are not given. The record originates from a study of regulatory T cells in long-lasting Graves disease listed by TCRdb under 2021. Some background on the complete study: Persistent Graves' disease meant more than 5 years of antithyroid drug treatment with TSH receptor autoantibodies that stayed positive. A total of 35 or so samples were covered by TCR sequencing, comprising around 13 persistent and 20 or so newly diagnosed Graves' disease patients. Persistent Graves' disease patients were compared with newly diagnosed Graves' disease patients by peripheral blood TCR sequencing and RNA sequencing. On average, persistent Graves' disease patients in the clinical cohort had been on antithyroid drugs for about 10.3 years. The study was registered as a clinical trial and conducted in China.

Library creation used multiplex PCR. TCRdb names Illumina HiSeq 4000 as the instrument used. TCR beta libraries were built with iRepertoire HTBI primers and Arm-PCR amplification of CDR3 regions. Before sequencing, the PCR products underwent gel purification. Per the authors' processing: Across samples, roughly 60 TRBV and 15 or so TRBJ segments were identified and used for gene usage analysis of CDR3 amino acid clonotypes. COPE and FqMerger were used to merge filtered high-quality paired reads into contigs. Contigs were aligned with BLAST to IMGT TRBV, TRBD and TRBJ reference genes, and CDR3 was defined per IMGT. Highly expanded clones were defined as clonotypes with a frequency above 0.1%. Shannon entropy was used to measure repertoire diversity, and the Gini coefficient was used to measure V-J evenness. Public clonotypes were defined as clonotypes shared by more than one individual. Using fastp trimming at Q25 and MiXCR clonotype assembly, TCRdb reanalyzed the public sequencing data and kept in-frame beta chains. All rows with the same CDR3 protein become a single entry with the most common DNA and genes. TCRdb assigned the V and J calls; the authors' analysis was not used. For this sample the table gives 400,000 to 500,000 distinct CDR3 sequences, of which more than 20% were detected only once. Clones ranked in the top ten supply 7% to 9.5% of the sample.

General study outcomes and caveats: Sequencing and analysis were restricted to the TCR beta chain. As a limitation, the authors acknowledged that the small sample size may reduce accuracy. A larger number of public clonotypes was shared among persistent patients (2,741) than among newly diagnosed patients (roughly 970). Peripheral blood alone was examined, since thyroid tissue, which constituted the primary lesion, could not be accessed. Compared with newly diagnosed patients, patients with persistent Graves' disease had lower TCR Shannon entropy and fewer highly expanded clones, which suggests clonal expansion. Persistent disease showed preferential use of TRBV28, TRBJ1-2 and TRBJ2-5, whereas newly diagnosed disease favored TRBV20-1 and TRBJ2-1.

Reading the label with the study, this specimen's time point is: persistent/refractory GD, antithyroid drugs over 5 years with positive TRAb. RNA was extracted from PBMCs in TRIzol for both TCR sequencing and RNA sequencing. The diagnosis of Graves' disease followed American Thyroid Association guidelines. The patients came from an endocrinology department in Xi'an, China. From each patient, approximately 10 milliliters of peripheral blood was collected into an EDTA anticoagulant tube. Ficoll Paque Plus density gradient separation was used to isolate PBMCs, and no further T cell sorting was performed. RNA quality was checked with an Agilent 2100 Bioanalyzer and agarose gel, and concentration with a NanoDrop 2000. V loses 4 bases, J loses 1 base, and the germline ends lie 19 bases apart. Reading the germline V gene gives CDR1 MNHEY and CDR2 SVGAGI. The CDR3 has 18 amino acids, counting the end cysteine and phenylalanine. Just the 54-base CDR3 DNA is kept, in frame starting at base 1.

The TCR comes from a female donor with Graves disease. Sequenced here: peripheral blood mononuclear cells (PBMCs), sampled when the disease was refractory, from a patient treated with antithyroid drugs. The rearrangement combines TRBV6-5 with TRBJ2-2; the D segment could be TRBD1, given 6 matching bases. The CDR3 region has the sequence CASSSLYPDSMNTGELFF. The DNA sequence is TGTGCCAGCAGTTCCCTTTATCCGGACAGTATGAACACCGGGGAGCTGTTTTTT.